This TCR beta chain emerged from a study of blood T cells in healthy people across ages (dated by TCRdb to about 2015). Study-wide context: In model experiments, template switching captured about one uniquely barcoded TCR beta cDNA molecule for every two T cells. To avoid experimental bias, donors of different ages were randomly spread across the sequencing lanes. Using the same blood draw, the study looked at two additional independent replicas of 1 million unique cDNA reads for two donors, one aged 18 to 29 and the other aged 80 or older. The donors were split into four age groups: young (average around 15 years), middle-aged (nearly 40), aged (roughly 68) and long-lived (over 80). To track age-related changes in TCR beta repertoire diversity, the study relied on deep sequencing normalized with unique cDNA molecular identifiers. The investigation overall reported the following: Because donor CMV infection status was unknown, age-related changes in expanded clonotypes were potentially confounded. Compared with the aged group, the long-lived group had more naive CD4+ T cells, fewer expanded clones and increased TCR diversity, suggesting age selection. Bulk unsorted PBMC profiling prevented conclusive comparison of naive and antigen-experienced compartments. Observed TCR beta diversity per million T cells fell roughly linearly with age, and a significant reduction was already apparent by age around 40. The percentage of naive T cells measured by flow cytometry correlated strongly with observed TCR beta diversity. Estimates of total diversity based on one million sequenced T cells were considered lower bounds and underestimates.

The cysteine opens and the phenylalanine closes a CDR3 of 19 amino acids. Of all the DNA, just the CDR3 is kept, 57 bases in frame from base 1. Sequences SGHRS (CDR1) and YFSETQ (CDR2) are obtained from the germline V gene. V gives up 4 bases and J gives up 0 bases, and the segment between their germline ends measures 20 bases. To prepare the library, 5' RACE was applied. Sequencing was performed on an Illumina HiSeq 2500. A second roughly 6 to 11 cycle PCR used a sample-barcoded 5' primer and a J-beta primer mix. A unique molecular identifier was introduced onto each TCR beta cDNA molecule by a template-switch 5' adaptor carrying 12 random nucleotides. Each sample yielded at least 2.5 million CDR3-containing paired-end reads. First-strand cDNA synthesis was performed from all RNA using the Mint cDNA synthesis kit, with priming by a TRBC-specific oligonucleotide. After uracil-DNA glycosylase treatment, a first 18-cycle PCR used universal primers M1SS and BC2_uni_R on all cDNA. As for how the authors treated the data: For normalization, 1 million high-quality reads, each with a distinct molecular identifier, were randomly selected from each sample. Instead of being binned into consensus sequences, reads with shared molecular identifiers were discarded. MiTCR, set to a Q25 quality threshold and the strictest error-elimination algorithm, was used for CDR3 identification, clonotype clustering and error correction. A nonparametric unseen species model with Euler transformation was used to estimate a lower bound on total TCR beta diversity. The public reads were quality trimmed at Q25 with fastp and then assembled into clones with MiXCR by TCRdb, keeping productive beta chains. Duplicate CDR3 protein sequences are folded into a single record with the most common DNA and genes. TCRdb's processing, not the authors' own work, is the source of the V and J calls. This sample comprises more than 1.4 million distinct CDR3 sequences, 42% of them detected only once. Together, the top ten hold roughly 8.2% of the sample.

Donors were a few dozen systemically healthy Caucasian individuals from Russia aged roughly 6 to 90 years. Each donor gave 8 to 10 milliliters of peripheral blood, drawn into EDTA-treated Vacutainer tubes. Ficoll-Paque density-gradient centrifugation was used to isolate PBMCs, with at least 7 million per sample. Trizol reagent was used to extract total RNA from PBMCs, with at least 6 micrograms per sample. Naive CD45RAhigh/CD27high T cell percentages were measured by flow cytometry on a PBMC aliquot from every donor. The sample holds a few counts of this clonotype. The antigen it recognizes is unknown. Base qualities are not recorded, but no much larger clone differs from it by a single base.

Material: blood. The origin of this receptor is a young woman in good health. The chain is made from TRBV5-1 and TRBJ2-6; TRBD1 could be the D gene, as 5 bases match. The CDR3 corresponds to CASSPKQVKSSSGANVLTF. The nucleotide sequence is TGCGCCAGCAGCCCAAAACAGGTAAAGAGTAGCTCTGGGGCCAACGTCCTGACTTTC. Reference TRBV5-1 and TRBJ2-6 proteins supply the regions before and after the CDR3; the full variable domain is: KAGVTQTPRYLIKTRGQQVTLSCSPISGHRSVSWYQQTPGQGLQFLFEYFSETQRNKGNFPGRFSGRQFSNSRSEMNVSTLELGDSALYLCASSPKQVKSSSGANVLTFGAGSRLTVL.